The present TCR beta chain was sequenced within a study of identical twins. A note on this clonotype: Antigen: not known.

The study, taken as a whole, reports: Zero-insertion analyses might be partly confounded by invariant T cells like MAIT and iNKT. Cross-sectional statistical analysis was relied on for the conclusions, without the same donors being followed.

TCRdb itself ran the 5' RACE reads through MiXCR, one entry per CDR3 protein. The top ten clones hold less than 2.5% of a sample with fewer than 350,000 distinct CDR3 sequences, about 8.1% of them seen once. Only healthy Caucasians were enrolled as donors. These data were also filed under a second study, of yellow fever vaccine responses in identical twins. That paper adds: Twin vaccine T cell responses reportedly seemed partly convergent, partly personalized.

The TCR originated in a young woman in good health. The specimen was memory (CD45RO+) T cells sorted from blood.

The CDR3 bases are TGTGCCAGCAGCTCTCAGGGTGGGGGCTCCTATAATTCACCCCTCCACTTT. Translated: CASSSQGGGSYNSPLHF. The chain carries TRBV7-2 and TRBJ1-6, with D possibly matching TRBD1 (5 bases). The CDR3 length is 17 residues. The germline V gene has CDR1 SGHTA and CDR2 FQGNSA. V was cut by 4 bases and J by 0 bases, with 13 bases left in between.